This T cell receptor (beta chain) was found in a study of blood T cell repertoires in COVID-19. Turning to the study itself: Italy, Spain and the United States were the sources of the convalescent and acute COVID-19 samples. Sources were T cells, B-cell-depleted T cells, or PBMCs; the material itself was cDNA or gDNA.

Germline V gene lookup returns CDR1 KGHSH and CDR2 LQKENI. The CDR3 covers 13 residues. Germline trimming cut 5 bases from V and 5 bases from J; bases unmatched to any gene: 2. Source study methods: Cell counts per sample came from amplifying reference gene primers. Assay: immunoSEQ multiplex PCR; the TCRdb copy retains only in-frame clones and omits some. Clone size and V and J calls were adopted from that table, with D and trimming inferred from the DNA. The sample lists tens of thousands of clones, about nine tenths occurring once. The sample consisted of peripheral blood. The sequence came from a man aged 45-65 years with active COVID-19. J is TRBJ2-3 and V is TRBV18; 9 bases map to TRBD1. The chain's CDR3 is CASSTDRGDTQYF. The CDR3 coding sequence is TGTGCCAGCTCAACGGACAGGGGAGATACGCAGTATTTT.